This entry concerns a single T cell receptor (beta chain). As yet, its antigen is unknown. The data were taken from a study of T cell repertoires in cytomegalovirus infection. About the research overall: CMV infection and matching HLA type were both indicated by public TCR beta signatures. Study findings and constraints: In two of eight donors, the top clonotype was HLA-C-restricted CMV-specific. The cumulative frequency of public TCR beta families identified carriers of CMV plus the relevant HLA.

Each CDR3 protein gets one entry after TCRdb re-called the reads with MiXCR. The table shows 200,000 or so distinct CDR3 sequences, with approximately 28% occurring only once. Trimming removed 0 bases at V and 4 bases at J, with 9 bases between. In germline, CDR1 is SGHVS, CDR2 FNYEAQ. CDR3 length: 14 amino acids. The sample was PBMCs. This clonotype was sampled from a human donor in good health (CMV status not recorded). Some clones in this sample may be carry-over from other donors' samples. This chain links TRBV7-6 with TRBJ2-5, with D perhaps matching TRBD1 or TRBD2 (5 bases each). The CDR3 protein is CASSLAGPGETQYF. CDR3 bases: TGTGCCAGCAGCTTAGCGGGACCAGGAGAGACCCAGTACTTC.